This TCR beta chain was identified in a study of CD8 T cells in ankylosing spondylitis. Findings of the study overall: Reportedly, matched ankylosing spondylitis synovial fluid was significantly enriched for disease-linked clones. What appeared characteristic of ankylosing spondylitis blood was a TCR beta motif of eight highly homologous variants. Some of the motif variants had earlier been found in reactive arthritis patients' fluid and blood.

Researchers built TCR beta libraries using quantitative 5'-RACE with molecular barcodes. TCRdb re-derived calls from the 5' RACE reads in MiXCR, one entry per CDR3 protein. The sample consists of about 340,000 distinct CDR3 sequences, 20% to 25% of them appearing once. CDR3 length: 13 amino acids. Germline V gene sequence: CDR1 SNHLY, CDR2 FYNNEI. The junction had 3 bases not matched to a gene; V was cut back by 8 bases and J by 4 bases. With regard to this clonotype: The antigen is unknown.

The V gene is TRBV2, the J gene TRBJ2-3; 10 positions match TRBD2. The clonotype was recovered from a male donor with ankylosing spondylitis or in good health (not recorded which). Sequenced: blood, either unsorted or a sorted T cell fraction (not recorded which). CDR3 sequence: CASPGLAPDTQYF. CDR3 nucleotides: TGTGCCAGCCCGGGACTAGCGCCAGATACGCAGTATTTT.